The 19 T cell receptor beta chains reported below all come from one sample, sequenced in a study of blood T cells in healthy people across ages. Then a second PCR, running about 6 to 12 cycles, was carried out with a sample-barcoded 5' primer and a J-beta primer mix. MiXCR, run by TCRdb on the 5' RACE reads, gives a single entry per CDR3 protein. The sample has 1.5 million to 2 million distinct CDR3 sequences; less than 50% are singletons. The sequencing input was blood. These receptors were collected from a woman aged 40-49 years in good health.

This rearrangement joins TRBV7-2 to TRBJ2-1; D is undetermined. V was cut by 4 bases and J by 4 bases, with 14 bases left in between. Germline V gene sequence: CDR1 SGHTA, CDR2 FQGNSA. This CDR3 comprises 15 residues. The CDR3 is CASSSGPNLYNEQFF. Here the CDR3 DNA reads TGTGCCAGCAGCTCCGGGCCGAACCTATACAATGAGCAGTTCTTC.

This clonotype was counted between two and nine times. The rearrangement uses TRBV20-1 and TRBJ2-1; the match to TRBD1 covers 11 bases. Germline V gene data show CDR1 as DFQATT and CDR2 as SNEGSKA (reference sequence). V was pared by 6 bases and J by 9 bases, with 10 bases of the junction left unmatched. CDR3 length: 14 residues. CDR3 sequence (DNA): TGCAGTGCCCATGCGGGACAGGGGGTGGGTGAGCAGTTCTTC. Its protein product is CSAHAGQGVGEQFF.

The chain uses TRBV20-1 and TRBJ2-1, with no clear D. V was pared by 4 bases and J by 12 bases, with 16 bases between. CDR3 length equals 12 residues. The germline V gene encodes CDR1 DFQATT and CDR2 SNEGSKA (reference sequence). The CDR3 region is CSAIPPGLVQFF. The DNA of the CDR3 is TGCAGTGCTATTCCCCCGGGTTTGGTGCAGTTCTTC.

This rearrangement joins TRBV18 to TRBJ1-1, with D unresolved. This CDR3 region has 15 residues. V dropped 1 base and J dropped 6 bases, with 15 bases sitting between them. Germline values: CDR1 KGHSH, CDR2 LQKENI. CDR3 sequence: CASSPLLGRRAEAFF. In nucleotides, the CDR3 is TGTGCCAGCTCACCACTCCTGGGAAGGAGGGCTGAAGCTTTCTTT.

This clonotype has only a few counts. The chain uses TRBV29-1 and TRBJ2-3; tentative D call: TRBD2 (6 bases). The CDR3 totals 15 residues. V lost 1 base to trimming and J lost 1 base, with 12 bases between them. Germline V gives CDR1 SQVTM, CDR2 ANQGSEA. The CDR3 nucleotides read TGCAGCGTTGAAGTAGTAGTAGCGGGCACAGATACGCAGTATTTT. This codes for CSVEVVVAGTDTQYF.

This clonotype was detected only a few times. The gene calls are TRBV5-6 and TRBJ2-5; possible D gene TRBD2, 5 bases. V lost 4 bases, J lost 2 bases, and 12 bases lay in between. CDR3 size: 14 residues. Germline assignment: CDR1 SGHDT and CDR2 YYEEEE. As DNA, the CDR3 is TGTGCCAGCAGCCCCGGGGATCTACAAGAGACCCAGTACTTC. This translates into CASSPGDLQETQYF.

The chain joins TRBV4-3 to TRBJ1-2; D remains unclear. Germline V gene sequence: CDR1 LGHNA, CDR2 YSLEER. This CDR3 is 20 amino acids long. V lost 0 bases and J 0 bases, leaving 23 bases between the germline ends. This chain's CDR3 is CASSQEPDRARSFSNYGYTF. The CDR3 DNA reads as TGCGCCAGCAGCCAAGAACCGGATCGGGCCAGGTCCTTTTCTAACTATGGCTACACCTTC.

The chain uses TRBV29-1 and TRBJ2-3, with 10 bases identical to TRBD1. V dropped 8 bases and J dropped 3; count of bases not matched to a gene: 5. The CDR3 sequence is 13 residues long. Looked up from germline, CDR1 is SQVTM and CDR2 is ANQGSEA. The CDR3 coding sequence is TGCAGCCTCCGGGACAGGGGAACAGATACGCAGTATTTT. It translates to CSLRDRGTDTQYF.

This clonotype was seen only a few times. The rearrangement links TRBV25-1 to TRBJ1-2; maybe TRBD1 (5 bases). CDR3 length equals 13 residues. Germline V lookup: CDR1 MGHDK, CDR2 SYGVNS. The ends were cut back, 3 bases at V and 5 bases at J, with 10 bases in the middle. DNA of the CDR3: TGTGCCAGCAGTGATTCCGGGGGGTATGGCTACACCTTC. As protein: CASSDSGGYGYTF.

The chain joins TRBV6-2 or TRBV6-3 to TRBJ2-2; D is undetermined. The CDR3 has 14 amino acids. Between the trimmed V and J ends, which lost 0 bases and 4 bases, there was a span of 6 bases. Germline CDR1 reads MNHEY; CDR2 reads SVGEGT. In nucleotides, the CDR3 is TGTGCCAGCAGTTACTCTCGTGGCACCGGGGAGCTGTTTTTT. The encoded protein is CASSYSRGTGELFF.

This clonotype was counted a few times. This chain uses TRBV28 with TRBJ2-6; 7 bases align to TRBD1. The CDR3 contains 16 residues. V trimming: 8 bases; J trimming: 2 bases; junction bases outside the gene matches: 9. Per germline, CDR1 MDHEN and CDR2 SYDVKM. DNA for the CDR3: TGTGCCAGCGGTGAGGTAGGGGGCCCTGGGGCCAACGTCCTGACTTTC. Amino acid sequence: CASGEVGGPGANVLTF.

This clonotype was counted only a few times. The V call is TRBV4-2, the J call TRBJ2-5; 10 nucleotides agree with TRBD2. V was pared by 0 bases and J by 4 bases, with 8 bases of the junction left unmatched. Germline V gene sequence: CDR1 LGHNA, CDR2 YNFKEQ. The CDR3 length is 17 residues. The CDR3 DNA follows: TGTGCCAGCAGCCAAGATCCCAGCGGGGGGGCCCTAGAGACCCAGTACTTC. It yields the protein CASSQDPSGGALETQYF.

This clonotype occurred a few times. The V and J genes are TRBV12-3 or TRBV12-4 and TRBJ2-3; the D gene is possibly TRBD1 (6 bases). The CDR3 sequence is 15 residues long. Trimming pared 6 bases from V and 9 bases from J, leaving 22 bases between. This CDR3 is CASSPLGQPRETQYF. The DNA for the CDR3 is TGTGCCAGCAGCCCCTTGGGACAACCCCGAGAGACGCAGTATTTT.

This chain connects TRBV6-5 to TRBJ2-1; the match to TRBD1 covers 8 bases. The tail of the sequence fits TRBJ2-7 better, so the J call may be wrong. CDR1 and CDR2 from the germline V gene are MNHEY and SVGAGI. The CDR3 has 15 residues. The CDR3 protein is CASSDPGGSYNEQYF. The CDR3 bases are TGTGCCAGCAGTGACCCAGGGGGCTCCTACAATGAGCAGTACTTC.

The V and J genes are TRBV9 and TRBJ2-5; 7 bases line up with TRBD2. The J segment lost 2 bases and the V segment lost 0 bases, leaving 10 bases of the junction unmatched. The CDR3 runs 17 residues. Germline lookup yields CDR1 SGDLS and CDR2 YYNGEE. CDR3 DNA sequence: TGTGCCAGCAGCGTAGATTGGGGGGGGTGGAATCAAGAGACCCAGTACTTC. Translated, it gives CASSVDWGGWNQETQYF. Together with reference TRBV9 and TRBJ2-5, the CDR3 gives the full variable domain: DSGVTQTPKHLITATGQRVTLRCSPRSGDLSVYWYQQSLDQGLQFLIQYYNGEERAKGNILERFSAQQFPDLHSELNLSSLELGDSALYFCASSVDWGGWNQETQYFGPGTRLLVL.

V gene TRBV6-5 combines with J gene TRBJ2-3; 8 positions agree with TRBD1. The CDR3 loop spans 14 amino acids. Germline V gene sequence: CDR1 MNHEY, CDR2 SVGAGI. Trimming at V came to 6 bases and at J to 6 bases, leaving 8 bases not matched to a gene. The CDR3 sequence: CASRRQGASDTQYF. DNA for the CDR3: TGTGCCAGCAGGCGTCAGGGGGCTTCCGATACGCAGTATTTT.

The chain links TRBV7-2 to TRBJ2-6; no firm D call. The CDR3 is 17 residues long. Looked up from germline, CDR1 is SGHTA and CDR2 is FQGNSA. Trimming stripped 2 bases from V and 0 bases from J, with 11 bases between. The CDR3 sequence is CASSLHQLSSGANVLTF. CDR3 nucleotide sequence: TGTGCCAGCAGCTTACACCAGCTGAGCTCTGGGGCCAACGTCCTGACTTTC.

CDR3 in DNA: TGCAGCGTTGAAGGGGGTATGAGGGGCCAAAGCACAGATACGCAGTATTTT. This gives the protein CSVEGGMRGQSTDTQYF. The V gene is TRBV29-1, the J gene TRBJ2-3, with D perhaps being TRBD1 or TRBD2 (5 bases each). The CDR3 consists of 17 residues. Germline CDR1 and CDR2: SQVTM and ANQGSEA. The germline V and J ends were trimmed by 1 base and 0 bases, with 17 bases remaining between them.

This sequence joins TRBV7-9 and TRBJ2-5, with 7 bases identical to TRBD1. The CDR3 contains 14 residues. V gave up 5 bases and J gave up 11 bases; unmatched junction bases: 14. CDR1 is SEHNR and CDR2 is FQNEAQ in the germline V gene (reference sequence). In nucleotides, the CDR3 is TGTGCCAGCAGCCAAGGGACAGCATACAATGAGCAGTACTTC. The encoded protein is CASSQGTAYNEQYF. The full variable domain, rest sourced from reference TRBV7-9 and TRBJ2-5, is DTGVSQNPRHKITKRGQNVTFRCDPISEHNRLYWYRQTLGQGPEFLTYFQNEAQLEKSRLLSDRFSAERPKGSFSTLEIQRTEQGDSAMYLCASSQGTAYNEQYFGPGTRLLVL.